The rows below give T cell receptor beta chains drawn from one sample of a study of post-analysis software for immune sequencing data. Via MiXCR, TCRdb re-called the PCR reads, giving one row per CDR3 protein. The sample contains about 500,000 distinct CDR3 sequences, 40% to 55% of which appear only once. Sequenced input: blood. The receptors stem from a girl aged 10 to 17 with multiple sclerosis. Each CDR3 is given with its conserved first and last residue. The order of the fields is J gene, D gene, V gene, clone size, CDR3 DNA, CDR3 protein. D genes are given only for firm matches. Expanded clones are given a class, and other clones once, few, many or no size at all.

J: TRBJ2-1; D: .; V: TRBV4-1; size: few; DNA: TGCGCCAGCAGCCATGAGGCTAGAAAGGAGCAGTTCTTC; CDR3: CASSHEARKEQFF
J: TRBJ2-7; D: TRBD2; V: TRBV7-2; size: .; DNA: TGTGCCAGCAGCACGCACCGACTAGCGGGAGGATACGAGCAGTACTTC; CDR3: CASSTHRLAGGYEQYF
J: TRBJ2-7; D: .; V: TRBV29-1; size: .; DNA: TGCAGCGTTGAAGGGCGGTCAGGTGGAGAGCAGTACTTC; CDR3: CSVEGRSGGEQYF
J: TRBJ2-1; D: TRBD2; V: TRBV5-6; size: few; DNA: TGTGCCAGCAGCAGGGGGACTAGACGGGATGAGCAGTTCTTC; CDR3: CASSRGTRRDEQFF
J: TRBJ2-5; D: .; V: TRBV12-3/TRBV12-4; size: .; DNA: TGTGCCAGCAGTCGGGGGACAGCTAACCAAGAGACCCAGTACTTC; CDR3: CASSRGTANQETQYF
J: TRBJ1-1; D: TRBD1; V: TRBV5-5; size: .; DNA: TGTGCCAGCAGCTCCTTCACAGGGGGGAACACTGAAGCTTTCTTT; CDR3: CASSSFTGGNTEAFF
J: TRBJ2-4; D: TRBD1; V: TRBV29-1; size: .; DNA: TGCAGCGTTGAAGATGAGGCAGGGGGCGTTGACATTCAGTACTTC; CDR3: CSVEDEAGGVDIQYF
J: TRBJ2-1; D: TRBD2; V: TRBV4-3; size: few; DNA: TGCGCCAGCAGCCAAAGAAGAACCGGGACTAGCGGGAGTAGCTCCTACAATGAGCAGTTCTTC; CDR3: CASSQRRTGTSGSSSYNEQFF
J: TRBJ2-5; D: TRBD1; V: TRBV5-1; size: .; DNA: TGCGCCAGCAGCTTGGAGGGACAGCTCAAGAAGACCCAGTACTTC; CDR3: CASSLEGQLKKTQYF
J: TRBJ2-7; D: TRBD2; V: TRBV29-1; size: .; DNA: TGCAGCGTTGCACTAGCGGAAAATGAGCAGTACTTC; CDR3: CSVALAENEQYF
J: TRBJ2-1; D: .; V: TRBV18; size: once; DNA: TGTGCCAGCTCACCGGCCAACAATGAGCAGTTCTTC; CDR3: CASSPANNEQFF
J: TRBJ1-1; D: .; V: TRBV29-1; size: .; DNA: TGCAGCGTTGGGGAGGCTGAAGCTTTCTTT; CDR3: CSVGEAEAFF
J: TRBJ1-5; D: .; V: TRBV28; size: .; DNA: TGTGCCAGCAGTTTGTCACTTAGTTATCAGCCCCAGCATTTT; CDR3: CASSLSLSYQPQHF
J: TRBJ2-7; D: TRBD1; V: TRBV7-6; size: few; DNA: TGTGCCAGCAGCTTGGGAACGACAGGGAACTCCTACGAGCAGTACTTC; CDR3: CASSLGTTGNSYEQYF
J: TRBJ2-7; D: .; V: TRBV5-1; size: .; DNA: TGCGCCAGCAGCTTGGGGGATGCAGGGAGGAACGAGCAGTACTTC; CDR3: CASSLGDAGRNEQYF
J: TRBJ2-1; D: .; V: TRBV20-1; size: .; DNA: TGCAGTGCGCGCAATACGGGACGGAACGTCGTGGGGCAGTTCTTC; CDR3: CSARNTGRNVVGQFF
J: TRBJ2-7; D: .; V: TRBV28; size: .; DNA: TGTGCCAGCAGTATGGACCGCAGGGACGACGAGCAGTACTTC; CDR3: CASSMDRRDDEQYF
J: TRBJ1-5; D: .; V: TRBV7-8; size: .; DNA: TGTGCCAGCAGGGAACGGTTCAATCAGCCCCAGCATTTT; CDR3: CASRERFNQPQHF
J: TRBJ1-1; D: .; V: TRBV6-6; size: .; DNA: TGTGCCAGCAGTTGGGAGAAGAACACTGAAGCTTTCTTT; CDR3: CASSWEKNTEAFF
J: TRBJ2-7; D: .; V: TRBV12-3/TRBV12-4; size: .; DNA: TGTGCCAGCAGTTTCGCAGGGTGCTACGAGCAGTACTTC; CDR3: CASSFAGCYEQYF
J: TRBJ2-7; D: TRBD2; V: TRBV5-1; size: .; DNA: TGCGCCAGCAGCTTGAATCCCGGGGGGGACGACGAGCAGTACTTC; CDR3: CASSLNPGGDDEQYF
J: TRBJ1-2; D: .; V: TRBV6-1; size: .; DNA: TGTGCCAGCCAAAGGGGGGATGGCTACACCTTC; CDR3: CASQRGDGYTF
J: TRBJ2-3; D: TRBD2; V: TRBV20-1; size: .; DNA: TGCAGTGTAATGACTAGCGGAGGCACAGATACGCAGTATTTT; CDR3: CSVMTSGGTDTQYF
J: TRBJ2-1; D: .; V: TRBV5-5; size: .; DNA: TGTGCCAGCAGCTTAACATTAGGAGGCTTTCCAAGCTCCTACAATGAGCAGTTCTTC; CDR3: CASSLTLGGFPSSYNEQFF
J: TRBJ1-1; D: .; V: TRBV7-9; size: .; DNA: TGTGCCAGCAGCTTAGGACAGGTTAACACTGAAGCTTTCTTT; CDR3: CASSLGQVNTEAFF
J: TRBJ2-1; D: .; V: TRBV4-2; size: .; DNA: TGTGCCAGCAGCCAAAGGGCGGGACCACTAACGAAAGAGACCCAGTTCTTC; CDR3: CASSQRAGPLTKETQFF
J: TRBJ2-1; D: TRBD2; V: TRBV25-1; size: .; DNA: TGTGCCAGCATCCCATGGGGGGGATCCTACAATGAGCAGTTCTTC; CDR3: CASIPWGGSYNEQFF
J: TRBJ1-1; D: TRBD1; V: TRBV10-3; size: few; DNA: TGTGCCACCAGCGGACAGGGAGGGCAGAACACTGAAGCTTTCTTT; CDR3: CATSGQGGQNTEAFF
J: TRBJ2-3; D: TRBD2; V: TRBV24-1; size: .; DNA: TGTGCCACCAGTGATTGGGCTAGCGGGAGCACAGATACGCAGTATTTT; CDR3: CATSDWASGSTDTQYF
J: TRBJ2-1; D: TRBD1; V: TRBV20-1; size: .; DNA: TGCAGTGCGCGGACCGGACAGGGTACCTACAATGAGCAGTTCTTC; CDR3: CSARTGQGTYNEQFF
J: TRBJ2-7; D: TRBD2; V: TRBV2; size: once; DNA: TGTGCCAGCTGCGACGGACTAGCGGGTACCTCCTACGAGCAGTACTTC; CDR3: CASCDGLAGTSYEQYF
J: TRBJ2-7; D: TRBD1; V: TRBV20-1; size: .; DNA: TGCAGTGCTAGAAGATCGGGACAGGGGCCTTCTGAGCAGTACTTC; CDR3: CSARRSGQGPSEQYF
J: TRBJ2-7; D: TRBD2; V: TRBV27; size: once; DNA: TGTGCCAGCAGTGCCTCGACTAGCGCCATCTACGAGCAGTACTTC; CDR3: CASSASTSAIYEQYF
J: TRBJ2-5; D: .; V: TRBV28; size: .; DNA: .; CDR3: CASSLFGQGASMPYF
J: TRBJ1-5; D: TRBD1; V: TRBV6-5; size: .; DNA: TGTGCCACCGGGACAGGCGGCAATCAGCCCCAGCATTTT; CDR3: CATGTGGNQPQHF
J: TRBJ2-3; D: .; V: TRBV24-1; size: .; DNA: TGTGCCACCAGTGATTACTTCGGGTCCGGAGATACGCAGTATTTT; CDR3: CATSDYFGSGDTQYF
J: TRBJ2-1; D: .; V: TRBV20-1; size: .; DNA: TGCAGTGCTAGAATGCCCCGACGGGAGATTTCAAATGAGCAGTTCTTC; CDR3: CSARMPRREISNEQFF
J: TRBJ1-6; D: TRBD1; V: TRBV12-3/TRBV12-4; size: .; DNA: TGTGCCAGCAGTTTGGACAGGGCCTCACCCCTCCACTTT; CDR3: CASSLDRASPLHF
J: TRBJ2-5; D: TRBD2; V: TRBV15; size: .; DNA: TGTGCCACCAGCAGAGGGACTAGCGGGAGCAAAAGGGGGCAGTACTTC; CDR3: CATSRGTSGSKRGQYF
J: TRBJ2-5; D: TRBD1; V: TRBV18; size: few; DNA: TGTGCCAGCTCACCGCCGACAGGGGCAAGGGAGACCCAGTACTTC; CDR3: CASSPPTGARETQYF
J: TRBJ1-5; D: .; V: TRBV12-3/TRBV12-4; size: few; DNA: TGTGCCAGCAGCTTAACCCCCCATAATCAGCCCCAGCATTTT; CDR3: CASSLTPHNQPQHF
J: TRBJ2-7; D: TRBD2; V: TRBV7-9; size: .; DNA: TGTGCCAGCAGCAGGACTAGCGGGACCCTCTACGAGCAGTACTTC; CDR3: CASSRTSGTLYEQYF
J: TRBJ2-7; D: .; V: TRBV3-1; size: few; DNA: TGTGCCAGCAGCCGATCGGGGCCCCCCTACGAGCAGTACTTC; CDR3: CASSRSGPPYEQYF
J: TRBJ2-3; D: .; V: TRBV20-1; size: few; DNA: TGCAGTGCTAACCCCGTGGGGACAGATACGCAGTATTTT; CDR3: CSANPVGTDTQYF
J: TRBJ2-7; D: .; V: TRBV29-1; size: .; DNA: TGCAGCGGGATGGGGGTTGGATACGAGCAGTACTTC; CDR3: CSGMGVGYEQYF
J: TRBJ2-1; D: .; V: TRBV7-2; size: .; DNA: TGTGCCAGCAGCTTAGAGTTAGCGATGCATGAGCAGTTCTTC; CDR3: CASSLELAMHEQFF
J: TRBJ2-5; D: .; V: TRBV20-1; size: .; DNA: TGCAGTGCTAGAGATGTACCGGGGGAACAAGAGACCCAGTACTTC; CDR3: CSARDVPGEQETQYF